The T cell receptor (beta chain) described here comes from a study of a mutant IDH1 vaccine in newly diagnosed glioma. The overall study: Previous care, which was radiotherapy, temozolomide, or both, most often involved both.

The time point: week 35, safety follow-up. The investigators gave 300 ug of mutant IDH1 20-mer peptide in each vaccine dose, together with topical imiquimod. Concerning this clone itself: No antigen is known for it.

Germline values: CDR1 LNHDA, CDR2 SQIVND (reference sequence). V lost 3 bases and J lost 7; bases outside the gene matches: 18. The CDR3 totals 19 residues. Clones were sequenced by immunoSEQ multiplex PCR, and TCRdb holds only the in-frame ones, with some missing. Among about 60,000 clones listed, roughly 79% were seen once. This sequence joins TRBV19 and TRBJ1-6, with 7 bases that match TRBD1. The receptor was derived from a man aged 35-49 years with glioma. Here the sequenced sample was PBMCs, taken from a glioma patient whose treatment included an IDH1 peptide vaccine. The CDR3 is CASSIPVLAGGNINSPLHF. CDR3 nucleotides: TGTGCCAGTAGTATTCCGGTGTTGGCAGGGGGGAATATAAATTCACCCCTCCACTTT.